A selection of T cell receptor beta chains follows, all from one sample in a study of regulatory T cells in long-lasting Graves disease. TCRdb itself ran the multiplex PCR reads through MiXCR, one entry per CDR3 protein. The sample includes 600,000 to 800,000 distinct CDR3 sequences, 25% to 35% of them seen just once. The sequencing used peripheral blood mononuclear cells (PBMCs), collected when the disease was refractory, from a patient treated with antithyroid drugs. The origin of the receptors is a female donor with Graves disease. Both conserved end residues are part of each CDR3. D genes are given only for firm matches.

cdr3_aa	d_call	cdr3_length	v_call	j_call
CASKPSGTVNTEAFF	TRBD1	15	TRBV7-8	TRBJ1-1
CASRGTGLDGYTF	TRBD1	13	TRBV28	TRBJ1-2
CASSYSKDTEAFF	.	13	TRBV6-5	TRBJ1-1
CASSRTNAHYEQYF	.	14	TRBV7-2	TRBJ2-7
CASSFIAGPAHVSSSYEQYF	.	20	TRBV27	TRBJ2-7
CASPPGGYTGRNTEAFF	.	17	TRBV28	TRBJ1-1
CASSDPKLEAFF	.	12	TRBV28	TRBJ1-1
CASRMTGRLYYGYTF	TRBD1	15	TRBV19	TRBJ1-2
CASSERVGWNTEAFF	.	15	TRBV6-2/TRBV6-3	TRBJ1-1
CAGSSRGDTIYF	.	12	TRBV12-3/TRBV12-4	TRBJ1-3
CASSEAGGSGNTIYF	.	15	TRBV2	TRBJ1-3
CASAGQGVSGYTF	TRBD1	13	TRBV6-1	TRBJ1-2
CASSQDQVGRDEQYF	.	15	TRBV4-1	TRBJ2-7
CASSEGGVKETQYF	.	14	TRBV6-1	TRBJ2-5
CASSLWTSLRYEQYF	TRBD2	15	TRBV5-1	TRBJ2-7
CASSKYGGLNTEAFF	.	15	TRBV19	TRBJ1-1
CASSLGYWSEAFF	.	13	TRBV12-3/TRBV12-4	TRBJ1-1
CSASGGAYNSPLHF	.	14	TRBV20-1	TRBJ1-6
CASSQVGAGYTF	.	12	TRBV3-1	TRBJ1-2
CASSIKGFSGANVLTF	.	16	TRBV12-3/TRBV12-4	TRBJ2-6
CASSQGLAGVTYEQYF	TRBD2	16	TRBV4-2	TRBJ2-7
CASSELVDLSPLHF	.	14	TRBV25-1	TRBJ1-6
CASSSDRGVREQYF	TRBD1	14	TRBV28	TRBJ2-7
CSANGVTEAFF	.	11	TRBV20-1	TRBJ1-1
CAISGFGLNTEAFF	.	14	TRBV10-3	TRBJ1-1
CSARVAGAYEQYF	TRBD2	13	TRBV20-1	TRBJ2-7
CSARDKTLAGAQTQYF	TRBD2	16	TRBV20-1	TRBJ2-5
CASSQVRGGTGGFNTEAFF	TRBD1	19	TRBV3-1	TRBJ1-1
CASSLVAVGAGELFF	.	15	TRBV5-1	TRBJ2-2
CASSYSDRRNTGELFF	.	16	TRBV6-5	TRBJ2-2
CAWSLQGWAEAFF	.	13	TRBV30	TRBJ1-1
CASRSGLAGGAPYEQYF	TRBD2	17	TRBV6-1	TRBJ2-7
CAISELDTAEAFF	.	13	TRBV10-3	TRBJ1-1